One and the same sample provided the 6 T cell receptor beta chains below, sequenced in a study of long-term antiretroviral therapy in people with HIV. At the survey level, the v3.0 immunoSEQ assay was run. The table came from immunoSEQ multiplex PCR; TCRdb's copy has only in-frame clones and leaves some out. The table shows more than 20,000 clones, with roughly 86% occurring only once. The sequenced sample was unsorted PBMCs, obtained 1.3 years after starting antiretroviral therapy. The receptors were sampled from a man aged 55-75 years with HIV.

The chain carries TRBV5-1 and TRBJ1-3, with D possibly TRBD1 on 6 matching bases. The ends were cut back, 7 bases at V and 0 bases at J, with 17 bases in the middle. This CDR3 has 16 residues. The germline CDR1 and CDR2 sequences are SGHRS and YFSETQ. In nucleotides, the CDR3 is TGCGCCAGCTTTGACAGATCAGGGGCCTCTGGAAACACCATATATTTT. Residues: CASFDRSGASGNTIYF.

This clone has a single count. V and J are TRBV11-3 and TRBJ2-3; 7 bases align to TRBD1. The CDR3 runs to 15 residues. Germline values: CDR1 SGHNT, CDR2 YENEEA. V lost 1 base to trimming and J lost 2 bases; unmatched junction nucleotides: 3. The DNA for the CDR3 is TGTGCCAGCAGCTTAGGTCAGGGGGACACAGATACGCAGTATTTT. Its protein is CASSLGQGDTDTQYF.

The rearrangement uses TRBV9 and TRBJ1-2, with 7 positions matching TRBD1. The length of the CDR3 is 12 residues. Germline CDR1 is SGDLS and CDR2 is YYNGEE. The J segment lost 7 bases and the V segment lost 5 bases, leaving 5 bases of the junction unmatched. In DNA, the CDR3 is TGTGCCAGCAGAGACCACAGGGGTGGCTACACCTTC. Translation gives CASRDHRGGYTF.

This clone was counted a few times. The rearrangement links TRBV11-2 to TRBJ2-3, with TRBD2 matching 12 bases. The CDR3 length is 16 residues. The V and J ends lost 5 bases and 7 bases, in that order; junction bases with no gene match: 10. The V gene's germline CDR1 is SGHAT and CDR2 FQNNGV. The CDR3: CASSPRLAGDTHTQYF. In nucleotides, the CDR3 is TGTGCCAGCAGCCCAAGACTAGCGGGAGACACTCATACGCAGTATTTT.

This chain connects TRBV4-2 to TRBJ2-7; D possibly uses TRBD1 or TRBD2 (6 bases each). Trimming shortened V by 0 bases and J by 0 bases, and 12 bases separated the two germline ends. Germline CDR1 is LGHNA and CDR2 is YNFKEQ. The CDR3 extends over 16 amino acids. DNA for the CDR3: TGTGCCAGCAGCCAAGATATAGGGGGGAGCTCCTACGAGCAGTACTTC. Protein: CASSQDIGGSSYEQYF.

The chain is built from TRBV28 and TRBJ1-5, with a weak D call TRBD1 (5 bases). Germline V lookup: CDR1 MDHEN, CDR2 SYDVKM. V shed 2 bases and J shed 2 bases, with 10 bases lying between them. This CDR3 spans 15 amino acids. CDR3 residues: CASSLVRAGNQPQHF. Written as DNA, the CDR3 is TGTGCCAGCAGTTTAGTCAGGGCGGGCAATCAGCCCCAGCATTTT.